Listed below are T cell receptor beta chains from one sample, sequenced in a study of T cells after yellow fever vaccination. Using its own MiXCR run on the 5' RACE reads, TCRdb lists one record per CDR3 protein. The repertoire holds 250,000 to 400,000 distinct CDR3 sequences, with approximately 4.5% as singletons. This material consisted of PBMCs, taken 15 days after the yellow fever booster vaccination. These receptors all come from a man between 18 and 35 years old who received the YFV17D yellow fever vaccine. The CDR3 runs from the conserved cysteine through the conserved F or W. Each record gives: J gene, clone size, D gene, V gene, CDR3 protein, CDR3 DNA. D genes are given only for firm matches. The size entry is marked missing in some rows and otherwise reads once, few, many or a size class.

>TRBJ2-5|many|.|TRBV12-3/TRBV12-4
CASSLGSRSETQYF
TGTGCCAGCAGTTTAGGGTCCAGATCAGAGACCCAGTACTTC
>TRBJ1-5|many|.|TRBV4-1
CASSQDPGGSNQPQHF
TGCGCCAGCAGCCAAGATCCGGGAGGGAGCAATCAGCCCCAGCATTTT
>TRBJ1-1|many|.|TRBV28
CASSLGGVAFF
TGTGCCAGCAGTTTAGGAGGTGTCGCTTTCTTT
>TRBJ1-5|many|.|TRBV27
CASSLAGDRLQPQHF
TGTGCCAGCAGTTTGGCAGGGGACCGCTTGCAGCCCCAGCATTTT
>TRBJ2-3|.|.|TRBV12-3/TRBV12-4
CASGYSTDTQYF
TGTGCCAGCGGCTATTCCACAGATACGCAGTATTTT
>TRBJ2-5|few|TRBD2|TRBV5-5
CASSWAPLGLADIRETQYF
TGTGCCAGCAGCTGGGCTCCACTGGGGCTAGCGGACATCCGAGAGACCCAGTACTTC
>TRBJ1-5|many|.|TRBV6-2/TRBV6-3
CASTWTDNQPQHF
TGTGCCAGCACCTGGACGGACAATCAGCCCCAGCATTTT
>TRBJ2-2|.|.|TRBV5-1
CASSLDPGAATGELFF
TGCGCCAGCAGCTTGGATCCAGGGGCCGCCACCGGGGAGCTGTTTTTT
>TRBJ2-7|few|.|TRBV20-1
CSASSRQTYEQYF
TGCAGTGCTAGCTCGCGACAGACCTACGAGCAGTACTTC
>TRBJ2-1|.|.|TRBV5-1
CASSSGQEYNEQFF
TGCGCCAGCAGCTCGGGACAAGAGTACAATGAGCAGTTCTTC
>TRBJ1-2|many|TRBD1|TRBV7-2
CASSRTTGDGYTF
TGTGCCAGCAGCCGTACGACAGGGGATGGCTACACCTTC
>TRBJ2-5|many|TRBD1|TRBV7-7
CASSLDTLDRGRQTQYF
TGTGCCAGCAGCTTAGATACCCTGGACAGGGGGAGGCAGACCCAGTACTTC
>TRBJ2-7|many|TRBD1|TRBV4-3
CASSQDWSGGPYEQYF
TGCGCCAGCAGCCAAGATTGGTCAGGGGGCCCCTACGAGCAGTACTTC
>TRBJ2-5|many|TRBD2|TRBV28
CASSSLTSGQETQYF
TGTGCCAGCAGTTCCCTCACTAGCGGGCAAGAGACCCAGTACTTC
>TRBJ1-6|.|.|TRBV7-8
CASSLLERVEALHF
TGTGCCAGCAGCTTACTTGAGCGGGTGGAAGCTCTCCACTTT
>TRBJ2-7|few|.|TRBV5-1
CASSLGSRGAMVYF
TGCGCCAGCAGCTTGGGAAGCAGGGGGGCGATGGTGTACTTC
>TRBJ1-1|.|TRBD1|TRBV29-1
CSVEKYRGKMNTEAFF
TGCAGCGTTGAAAAATACAGGGGGAAAATGAACACTGAAGCTTTCTTT
>TRBJ1-5|many|.|TRBV7-2
CASSPDGTNQPQHF
TGTGCCAGCAGCCCGGACGGAACAAATCAGCCCCAGCATTTT